This T cell receptor beta chain appears in the sequencing data of a study of blood T cell repertoires in COVID-19 (dated by TCRdb to the early 2020s). Background for the entire study: Collaborator samples came from the United States, Italy and Spain and covered acute and convalescent phases of COVID-19. A freely available public database, intended as a resource for researchers studying the immune response to SARS-CoV-2, is where the repertoires were released. The samples were drawn from two sources: the first 160 participants of the ongoing ImmuneRACE study, and fewer than 1,500 subjects contributed by 6 global collaborators. A de-identified subject ID, COVID-19 status, age in years and sex were almost always included in the sample metadata. The prospective study material was composed of cDNA or gDNA derived from T cells, B-cell-depleted T cells, or PBMCs. Where HLA class I and class II types were available, the types were taken from metadata supplied by the sample provider, not from assay-based typing. The dataset comprised deeply sampled blood TCRbeta repertoires from subjects exposed to, actively infected with, or recovered from COVID-19. The investigation overall reported the following: The quantity of clinical and demographic metadata differed by source and by participant and was supplied without curation.

The immunoSEQ Assay, a bias-controlled multiplex PCR, was used to amplify TCRbeta CDR3 regions from genomic DNA. In the source study's methods: Nucleated cell counts per sample were estimated from amplification of reference gene primers within the assay. To quantify the absolute abundance of each unique TCRbeta CDR3 rearrangement, sequence reads were collapsed and filtered. For each sample, productive Simpson clonality was calculated as the square root of Simpson's diversity index across productive rearrangements. TCRdb limited this immuneACCESS table to in-frame rearrangements with V and J called. A share of clones is missing; checked studies link under half to unresolved V genes, and the rest is unexplained. V and J calls and clone size come straight from that table; D and trimming were deduced from the DNA. The sample has some 130,000 clones on record, around 73% of them singletons. The ten most abundant clones make up approximately 11% of the sample.

Based on the germline V gene (reference sequence), the CDR1 and CDR2 sequences are SEHNR and FQNEAQ. From the cysteine up to the phenylalanine, the CDR3 has a length of 15 residues. Left in the record is the CDR3 DNA by itself, 45 bases read in frame from the first base. A distance of 11 bases separates the germline ends of V and J, which lose 1 base and 4 bases respectively. Comments on this clone: Its antigen has not been determined. Nothing much larger sits one base from this clone, and base qualities are not available.

Another Seattle source contributed samples from volunteer blood donors who had recovered from COVID-19. Whole blood was collected in K2EDTA tubes by collaborating institutions according to the institutions' own protocols. Collaborator samples were shipped for TCRbeta analysis as frozen whole blood, isolated PBMCs, or DNA extracted from either sample type. Recombination joined TRBV7-9 with TRBJ1-5; no D gene is confidently identified. Sequencing used peripheral blood. The sequence was obtained from a man aged 55 to 69 who had recovered from COVID-19. The nucleotide sequence reads TGTGCCAGCAGCTTAGGTGAGGGAGTGAATCAGCCCCAGCATTTT. It translates as CASSLGEGVNQPQHF.